The entry below describes one T cell receptor beta chain. Its specificity is unknown. Gene names denote mouse genes. The same CDR3 arises from other DNA sequences in this sample as well. This entry belongs to a study of CD8+ T cells in alopecia areata. Findings and limits, study-wide: Higher clonality was seen in lesional scalp than in normal scalp, especially in alopecia totalis/universalis.

The authors sorted pooled cutaneous lymph node cells using CD4, CD8alpha, NKG2D, NKG2ACE and other markers. After isolation, RNA underwent reverse transcription to generate cDNA as the sequencing template. Method: immunoSEQ multiplex PCR; TCRdb's copy keeps in-frame clones and lacks some. Captured here are 270,000 or so clones, none seen once; the top ten comprise 1.2%. The sequence derives from a C3H/HeJ mouse with alopecia areata. This strain's MHC haplotype is H2-k. The sequenced sample consisted of CD4+ T cells sorted from a lymph node.

CDR3 protein: CAWGQNSDYTF. Incomplete CDR3 DNA: TGTGCCTGGGGACAAAACTCC. The chain couples TRBV31 to TRBJ1-2, with D maybe TRBD1 (5 bases). The observed sequence ends 4 residues before the CDR3 terminus, with the missing tail filled in from the germline J gene. The CDR3 runs to 11 residues. Germline V CDR1 and CDR2: GKSSPN, SITVG. Deletions cut 5 bases from V and 1 base from J, with 5 bases between.